This T cell receptor (beta chain) comes out of a study of CD8 T cells in ankylosing spondylitis. Trimming at V came to 6 bases and at J to 4 bases, leaving 14 bases not matched to a gene. This CDR3 is built from 18 residues. Quantitative 5'-RACE with molecular barcodes produced the TCR beta libraries. TCRdb processed the 5' RACE reads anew with MiXCR; each CDR3 protein has one entry. The repertoire consists of just under 350,000 distinct CDR3 sequences, with about 14% occurring once and the leading ten covering 1.1%. This chain links TRBV12-3 or TRBV12-4 with TRBJ2-1, with 11 nucleotides matching TRBD2. The TCR originated in a male donor with ankylosing spondylitis or in good health (not recorded which). Sequencing input: blood, either unsorted or a sorted T cell fraction (not recorded which). The CDR3 nucleotides are TGTGCCAGCAGACAAGCCGGGACTAGCGGAAAAGCTTACAATGAGCAGTTCTTC. It is translated as CASRQAGTSGKAYNEQFF.